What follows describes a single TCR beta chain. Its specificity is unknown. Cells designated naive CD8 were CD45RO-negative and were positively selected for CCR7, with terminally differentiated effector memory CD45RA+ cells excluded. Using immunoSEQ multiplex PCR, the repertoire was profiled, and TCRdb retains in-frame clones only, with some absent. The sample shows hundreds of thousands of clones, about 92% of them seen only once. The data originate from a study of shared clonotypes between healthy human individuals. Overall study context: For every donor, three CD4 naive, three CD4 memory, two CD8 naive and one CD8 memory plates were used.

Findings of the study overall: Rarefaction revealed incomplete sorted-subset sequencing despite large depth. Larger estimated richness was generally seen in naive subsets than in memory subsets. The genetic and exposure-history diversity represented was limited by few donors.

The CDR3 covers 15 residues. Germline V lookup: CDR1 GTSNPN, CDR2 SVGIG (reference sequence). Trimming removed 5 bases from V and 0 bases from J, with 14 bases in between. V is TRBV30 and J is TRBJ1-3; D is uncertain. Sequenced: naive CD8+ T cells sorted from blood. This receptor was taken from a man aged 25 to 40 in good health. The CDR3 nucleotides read TGTGCCTGGGGCAGACACGGATTCTCTGGAAACACCATATATTTT. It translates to CAWGRHGFSGNTIYF.